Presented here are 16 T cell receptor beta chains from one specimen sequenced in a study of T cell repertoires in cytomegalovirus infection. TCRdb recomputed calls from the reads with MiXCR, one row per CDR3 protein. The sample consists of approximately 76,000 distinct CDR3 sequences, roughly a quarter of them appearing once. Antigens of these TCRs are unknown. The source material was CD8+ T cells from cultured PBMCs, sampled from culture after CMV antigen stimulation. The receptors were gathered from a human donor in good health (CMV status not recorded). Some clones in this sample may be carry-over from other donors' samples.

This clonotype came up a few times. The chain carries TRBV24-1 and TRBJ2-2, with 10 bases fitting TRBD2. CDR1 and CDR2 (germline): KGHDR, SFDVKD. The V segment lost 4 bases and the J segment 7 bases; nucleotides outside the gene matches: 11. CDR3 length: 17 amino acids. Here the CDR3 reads CATSEFPSAGGRGELFF. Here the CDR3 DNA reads TGTGCCACCAGTGAATTCCCCTCAGCGGGGGGGCGCGGGGAGCTGTTTTTT.

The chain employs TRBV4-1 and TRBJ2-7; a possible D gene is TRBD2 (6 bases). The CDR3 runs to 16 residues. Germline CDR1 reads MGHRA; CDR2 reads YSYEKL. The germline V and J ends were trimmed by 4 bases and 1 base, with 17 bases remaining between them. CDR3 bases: TGCGCCAGCAGCCGATACTTTGGGGGGACGTCCTACGAGCAGTACTTC. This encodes CASSRYFGGTSYEQYF.

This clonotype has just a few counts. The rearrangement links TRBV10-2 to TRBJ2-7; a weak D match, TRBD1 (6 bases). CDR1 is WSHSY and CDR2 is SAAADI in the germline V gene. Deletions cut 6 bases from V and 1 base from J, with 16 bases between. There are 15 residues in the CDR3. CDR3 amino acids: CASSIHREGSYEQYF. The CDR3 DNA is TGCGCCAGCAGCATACACAGGGAAGGGTCCTACGAGCAGTACTTC.

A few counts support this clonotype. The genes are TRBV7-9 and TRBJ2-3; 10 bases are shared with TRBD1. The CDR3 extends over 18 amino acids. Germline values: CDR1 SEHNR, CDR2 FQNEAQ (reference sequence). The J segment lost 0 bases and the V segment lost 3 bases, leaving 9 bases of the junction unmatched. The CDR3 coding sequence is TGTGCCAGCAGCTTGGGACAGGGGATTCCTACTAGCACAGATACGCAGTATTTT. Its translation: CASSLGQGIPTSTDTQYF.

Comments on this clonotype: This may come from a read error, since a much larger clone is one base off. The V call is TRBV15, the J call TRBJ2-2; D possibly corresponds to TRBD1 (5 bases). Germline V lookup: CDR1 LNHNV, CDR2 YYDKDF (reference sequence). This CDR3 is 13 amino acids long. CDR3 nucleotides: TGTGCCACCGGCAGAGCAGGGCCCGGGGAGCTGTTTTTT. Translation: CATGRAGPGELFF.

The chain's CDR3 is CASSTWTEDNSPLHF. DNA of the CDR3: TGTGCCAGCAGTACCTGGACAGAGGATAATTCACCCCTCCACTTT. This sequence joins TRBV12-3 or TRBV12-4 and TRBJ1-6, with D maybe TRBD1 (6 bases). The V end lost 5 bases, the J end lost 5 bases, and 13 bases lay between the germline ends. The CDR3 totals 15 residues.

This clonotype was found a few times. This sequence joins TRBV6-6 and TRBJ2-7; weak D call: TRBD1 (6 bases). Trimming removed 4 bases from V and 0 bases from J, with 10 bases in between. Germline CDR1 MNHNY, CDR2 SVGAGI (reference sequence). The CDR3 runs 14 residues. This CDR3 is CASSWAGDSYEQYF. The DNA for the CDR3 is TGTGCCAGCAGTTGGGCAGGGGACTCCTACGAGCAGTACTTC.

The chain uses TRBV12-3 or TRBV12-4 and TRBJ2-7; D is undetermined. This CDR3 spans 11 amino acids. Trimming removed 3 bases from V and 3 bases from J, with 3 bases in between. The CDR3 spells CASSLNYEQYF. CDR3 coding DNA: TGTGCCAGCAGTTTGAACTACGAGCAGTACTTC.

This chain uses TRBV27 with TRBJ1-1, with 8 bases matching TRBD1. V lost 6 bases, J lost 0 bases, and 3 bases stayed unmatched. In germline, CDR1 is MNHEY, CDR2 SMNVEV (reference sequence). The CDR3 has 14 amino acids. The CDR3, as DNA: TGTGCCAGCAGCGAGACAGGGGTGAACACTGAAGCTTTCTTT. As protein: CASSETGVNTEAFF.

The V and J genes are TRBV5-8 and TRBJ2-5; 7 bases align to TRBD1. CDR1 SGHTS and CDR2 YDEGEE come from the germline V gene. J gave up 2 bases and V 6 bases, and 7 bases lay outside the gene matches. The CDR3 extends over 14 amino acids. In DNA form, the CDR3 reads TGTGCCAGCACTTTTGGGACAGCACAAGAGACCCAGTACTTC. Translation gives CASTFGTAQETQYF.

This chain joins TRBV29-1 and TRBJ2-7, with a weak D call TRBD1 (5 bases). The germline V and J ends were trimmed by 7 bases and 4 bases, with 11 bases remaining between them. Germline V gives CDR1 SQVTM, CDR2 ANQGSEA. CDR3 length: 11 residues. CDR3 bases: TGCAGCGCCGAAAAGGGGTACGAGCAGTACTTC. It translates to CSAEKGYEQYF.

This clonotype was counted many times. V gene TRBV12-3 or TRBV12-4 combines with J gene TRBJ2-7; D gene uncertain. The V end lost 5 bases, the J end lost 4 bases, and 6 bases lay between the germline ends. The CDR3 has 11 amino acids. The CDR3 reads CASSNRYEQYF. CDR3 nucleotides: TGTGCCAGCAGTAACAGATACGAGCAGTACTTC.

CDR3 protein: CASSLETVSSGANVLTF. CDR3 in DNA: TGTGCCAGCAGTTTAGAGACAGTAAGCTCTGGGGCCAACGTCCTGACTTTC. The V and J genes are TRBV12-3 or TRBV12-4 and TRBJ2-6, with D perhaps TRBD1 (5 bases). This CDR3 region has 17 residues. V was clipped by 1 base and J by 0 bases, with 10 bases between them.

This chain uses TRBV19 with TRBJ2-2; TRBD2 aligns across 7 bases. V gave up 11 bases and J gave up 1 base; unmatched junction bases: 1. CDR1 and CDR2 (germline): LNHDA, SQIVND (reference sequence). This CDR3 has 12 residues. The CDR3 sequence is CAGGGNTGELFF. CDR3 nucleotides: TGTGCCGGGGGGGGGAACACCGGGGAGCTGTTTTTT. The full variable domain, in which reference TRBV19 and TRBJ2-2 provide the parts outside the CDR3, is DGGITQSPKYLFRKEGQNVTLSCEQNLNHDAMYWYRQDPGQGLRLIYYSQIVNDFQKGDIAEGYSVSREKKESFPLTVTSAQKNPTAFYLCAGGGNTGELFFGEGSRLTVL.

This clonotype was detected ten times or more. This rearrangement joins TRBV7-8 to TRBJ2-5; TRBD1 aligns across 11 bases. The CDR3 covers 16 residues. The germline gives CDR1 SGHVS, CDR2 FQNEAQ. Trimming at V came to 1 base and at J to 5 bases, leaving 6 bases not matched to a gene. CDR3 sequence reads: CASSLVRTGGRETQYF. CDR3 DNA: TGTGCCAGCAGCTTAGTGAGGACAGGGGGCCGGGAGACCCAGTACTTC.

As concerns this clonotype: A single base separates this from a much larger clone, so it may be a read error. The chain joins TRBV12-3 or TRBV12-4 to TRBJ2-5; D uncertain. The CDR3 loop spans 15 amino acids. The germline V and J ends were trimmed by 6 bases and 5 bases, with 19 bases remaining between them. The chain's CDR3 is CASSSQAFSMETQYF. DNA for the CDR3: TGTGCCAGCAGCTCCCAGGCCTTCTCCATGGAGACCCAGTACTTC.